This TCR beta chain originates from a study of shared clonotypes between healthy human individuals. Study details: Those who served as donors were two women and a few men between the ages of 18 and 49.

Study outcomes and limitations: The naive CD4 repertoires of a few donors were compared, and around 5% of clonotypes were shared. Generation probability values for non-shared clonotypes were lower than those for clonotypes shared by all four donors. A small donor pool kept down the genetic and exposure-history diversity that was represented.

Concerning this clone itself: Its target is unknown.

Sequencing was performed with immunoSEQ multiplex PCR; in TCRdb, only in-frame clones are kept and a portion is missing. Of millions of clones listed, 90% to 95% are singletons. Trimming cost V 3 bases and J 0 bases, with 11 bases left between them. The CDR3 totals 15 residues. Germline CDR1 is SGHDN and CDR2 is FVKESK. The sample was naive CD4+ T cells sorted from blood. Documented subset: CD45RA+ positively selected. The TCR originated in a man aged 18 to 30 in good health. The V and J genes are TRBV14 and TRBJ1-1; no clear D gene. In nucleotides, the CDR3 is TGTGCCAGCAGCCAGGACGGCAGCCTGAACACTGAAGCTTTCTTT. The encoded protein is CASSQDGSLNTEAFF.